A single sample is the source of the 21 T cell receptor beta chains below, sequenced in a study of CD8+ T cells in alopecia areata. It was cDNA, reverse transcribed from extracted RNA, that served as the sequencing template. Data came from immunoSEQ multiplex PCR; TCRdb stores just in-frame clones and leaves some out. The table shows tens of thousands of clones, with roughly half occurring only once. Sample: NKG2D-high CD8+ T cells sorted from blood. The receptors shown here come from a human donor with alopecia areata.

This clone was counted ten times or more. The chain uses TRBV19 and TRBJ2-1; tentatively, D is TRBD1 or TRBD2 (5 bases each). The V and J ends lost 4 bases and 3 bases respectively, with 7 bases between them. This CDR3 comprises 13 residues. Germline V gene lookup returns CDR1 LNHDA and CDR2 SQIVND (reference sequence). CDR3 in DNA: TGTGCCAGTAGTAGGGACCTCTACAATGAGCAGTTCTTC. This gives the protein CASSRDLYNEQFF.

This rearrangement joins TRBV6-8 to TRBJ1-5; tentatively, D is TRBD1 (5 bases). V was shortened by 6 bases and J by 2 bases, with 17 bases between the two germline ends. The CDR3 runs to 16 residues. Per germline, CDR1 MNHGY and CDR2 SAAAGT. The CDR3 sequence is CASRSRRWGCNQPQHF. The CDR3 region has the DNA TGTGCCAGCAGATCCCGACGGTGGGGCTGCAATCAGCCCCAGCATTTT.

This chain uses TRBV5-6 with TRBJ2-1; 12 bases are a match to TRBD2. The V gene's germline CDR1 is SGHDT and CDR2 YYEEEE. V was pared by 8 bases and J by 8 bases, with 8 bases of the junction left unmatched. CDR3 size: 14 residues. CDR3 region: CASQTSGSGYEQFF. CDR3 nucleotide sequence: TGTGCCAGTCAGACTAGCGGGAGTGGCTATGAGCAGTTCTTC.

The chain couples TRBV12-5 to TRBJ2-1; perhaps TRBD1 as D (5 bases). V shed 7 bases and J shed 2 bases, with 18 bases lying between them. This CDR3 has 16 amino acids. The germline CDR1 and CDR2 sequences are LGHNT and FRNRAP. The CDR3 loop is CASDPGGAGPYNEQFF. The CDR3 DNA reads as TGTGCTAGTGACCCGGGTGGGGCAGGGCCCTACAATGAGCAGTTCTTC.

The gene calls are TRBV29-1 and TRBJ2-7, with D unresolved. The CDR3 sequence is 12 residues long. Germline CDR1 SQVTM, CDR2 ANQGSEA. The V and J ends lost 7 bases and 0 bases respectively, with 10 bases between them. The DNA for the CDR3 is TGCAGCGCCCTTGACGCCTCCTACGAGCAGTACTTC. This codes for CSALDASYEQYF.

The chain uses TRBV29-1 and TRBJ2-1; TRBD2 matches at 11 bases. Unmatched junction bases numbered 8, after V lost 1 base and J lost 6 bases. The V gene's germline CDR1 is SQVTM and CDR2 ANQGSEA. This CDR3 region has 16 residues. CDR3 protein: CSVEGIETSGINEQFF. CDR3 nucleotides: TGCAGCGTTGAAGGAATAGAGACTAGCGGGATCAATGAGCAGTTCTTC.

This chain links TRBV5-6 with TRBJ2-1, with 11 bases fitting TRBD2. Germline-derived CDR1 and CDR2 are SGHDT and YYEEEE. The CDR3 is made up of 16 amino acids. Trimming took 4 bases from V and 6 from J; bases not matched to a gene: 9. The CDR3 coding sequence is TGTGCCAGCAGCACCGGGACTAGCGGTGGCTTCAATGAGCAGTTCTTC. This codes for CASSTGTSGGFNEQFF. Drawing the rest from reference TRBV5-6 and TRBJ2-1, the complete variable domain is DAGVTQSPTHLIKTRGQQVTLRCSPKSGHDTVSWYQQALGQGPQFIFQYYEEEERQRGNFPDRFSGHQFPNYSSELNVNALLLGDSALYLCASSTGTSGGFNEQFFGPGTRLTVL.

This rearrangement joins TRBV11-2 to TRBJ2-1; TRBD2 matches 7 bases. Germline loops: CDR1 SGHAT, CDR2 FQNNGV. This CDR3 comprises 13 residues. V was pared by 2 bases and J by 6 bases, with 1 base of the junction left unmatched. The CDR3 coding sequence is TGTGCCAGCAGCTTACTAGCGGTCAATGAGCAGTTCTTC. The encoded protein is CASSLLAVNEQFF.

The table lists this clone with a few counts. J is TRBJ2-7 and V is TRBV30, with unresolved D. This CDR3 contains 12 residues. The V and J ends lost 4 bases and 3 bases respectively, with 10 bases between them. Germline V gives CDR1 GTSNPN, CDR2 SVGIG (reference sequence). The CDR3 DNA sequence: TGTGCCTGGATGGGAACCCGCTACGAGCAGTACTTC. Residues: CAWMGTRYEQYF.

V and J are TRBV7-9 and TRBJ1-3; D is ambiguous. V was cut by 0 bases and J by 4 bases, with 13 bases left in between. The CDR3 runs to 16 residues. Germline V gene data show CDR1 as SEHNR and CDR2 as FQNEAQ (reference sequence). CDR3 loop: CASSLALGVYGNTIYF. The DNA for the CDR3 is TGTGCCAGCAGCTTAGCTCTCGGGGTTTACGGAAACACCATATATTTT.

In its sample, this clone was seen a few times. This chain joins TRBV7-2 and TRBJ2-5; a possible D gene is TRBD1 (5 bases). The CDR3 spans 13 residues. Germline values: CDR1 SGHTA, CDR2 FQGNSA. The V end was cut by 5 bases, the J end by 5 bases, with 12 bases between. CDR3 protein: CASSPDSSETQYF. The CDR3 nucleotides are TGTGCCAGCAGCCCTGACAGTTCTGAGACCCAGTACTTC. Full variable domain (outside the CDR3, taken from reference TRBV7-2 and TRBJ2-5): GAGVSQSPSNKVTEKGKDVELRCDPISGHTALYWYRQSLGQGLEFLIYFQGNSAPDKSGLPSDRFSAERTGGSVSTLTIQRTQQEDSAVYLCASSPDSSETQYFGPGTRLLVL.

The genes are TRBV7-3 and TRBJ2-7; no clear D gene. CDR1 and CDR2 from the germline V gene are SGHTA and FQGTGA. V was pared by 6 bases and J by 2 bases, with 11 bases between. This CDR3 region has 13 residues. CDR3 sequence reads: CASSPGPTYEQYF. CDR3 DNA: TGTGCCAGCAGTCCCGGCCCCACCTACGAGCAGTACTTC.

In its sample, this clone was seen once. The chain employs TRBV27 and TRBJ1-5; D call uncertain. The V and J ends lost 8 bases and 2 bases respectively, with 7 bases between them. The germline V gene has CDR1 MNHEY and CDR2 SMNVEV (reference sequence). The CDR3 covers 12 residues. The CDR3 reads CASRYGNQPQHF. CDR3 bases: TGTGCCAGCCGCTACGGCAATCAGCCCCAGCATTTT.

The chain is built from TRBV29-1 and TRBJ2-7; maybe TRBD2 (5 bases). This CDR3 region has 13 residues. Deletions cut 6 bases from V and 3 bases from J, with 15 bases between. Germline V gives CDR1 SQVTM, CDR2 ANQGSEA. The CDR3 reads CSVRTQLGYEQYF. CDR3 sequence (DNA): TGCAGCGTCCGGACTCAACTCGGCTACGAGCAGTACTTC.

The rearrangement links TRBV5-1 to TRBJ2-6; unclear D gene. Trimming took 0 bases from V and 0 from J, leaving 7 bases between them. The CDR3 sequence is 16 residues long. Germline CDR1 reads SGHRS; CDR2 reads YFSETQ. This chain's CDR3 is CASSLAGLSGANVLTF. The CDR3 bases are TGCGCCAGCAGCTTGGCCGGCCTCTCTGGGGCCAACGTCCTGACTTTC.

The chain recombines TRBV29-1 with TRBJ2-5; D remains unclear. With the DNA end fitting TRBJ2-7 better, the J assignment may be wrong. The CDR3 runs to 12 residues. The germline V gene encodes CDR1 SQVTM and CDR2 ANQGSEA. The CDR3 DNA follows: TGCAGCGTTGAGCAGGACTCCTACGAGCAGTACTTC. Translating it yields CSVEQDSYEQYF.

This clone appeared a few times. The V gene is TRBV7-9, the J gene TRBJ1-6, with 7 bases lining up with TRBD1. Germline-derived CDR1 and CDR2 are SEHNR and FQNEAQ (reference sequence). Unmatched junction bases numbered 2, after V lost 5 bases and J lost 7 bases. The CDR3 sequence is 13 residues long. The chain's CDR3 is CASSPGGNSPLHF. The CDR3 DNA reads TGTGCCAGCAGCCCAGGGGGGAATTCACCCCTCCACTTT.

The CDR3 sequence: CSVDVAGSRAGELFF. CDR3 DNA: TGCAGCGTTGACGTAGCCGGGAGCCGAGCCGGGGAGCTGTTTTTT. The rearrangement joins TRBV29-1 to TRBJ2-2; possibly TRBD2 for D (6 bases). The CDR3 covers 15 residues. Trimming pared 3 bases from V and 6 bases from J, leaving 17 bases between. CDR1 and CDR2 from the germline V gene are SQVTM and ANQGSEA.

The CDR3 DNA is TGTGCCAGCAGCACGGCCGGACCGACGATCACAGATACGCAGTATTTT. It is translated as CASSTAGPTITDTQYF. This sequence joins TRBV11-2 and TRBJ2-3; no clear D gene. With 5 bases removed from V and 2 bases from J, the gap between germline ends came to 17 bases. The CDR3 sequence is 16 residues long. Germline V gene data show CDR1 as SGHAT and CDR2 as FQNNGV.

This clone occurred a few times. This CDR3 is CSGDELAYGYTF. In DNA form, the CDR3 reads TGCAGCGGGGACGAACTTGCGTATGGCTACACCTTC. The chain combines TRBV29-1 with TRBJ1-2, with a possible D match to TRBD1 (5 bases). The CDR3 has 12 residues. Germline CDR1 reads SQVTM; CDR2 reads ANQGSEA. V lost 7 bases and J 5 bases, leaving 14 bases between the germline ends.

The chain employs TRBV7-9 and TRBJ2-1; D is perhaps TRBD2 (7 bases). Trimming took off 5 bases at V and 5 bases at J, with 22 bases between the two ends. This CDR3 region has 17 residues. The germline CDR1 and CDR2 sequences are SEHNR and FQNEAQ (reference sequence). In DNA form, the CDR3 reads TGTGCCAGCAGCCTCCCTCAGGGGACGGCGGGGGACAATGAGCAGTTCTTC. It yields the protein CASSLPQGTAGDNEQFF.